The 29 T cell receptor beta chains reported below all come from one sample, sequenced in a study of T cells after yellow fever vaccination. From the 5' RACE reads, TCRdb called clonotypes with MiXCR, one entry per CDR3 protein. The data hold over 45,000 distinct CDR3 sequences, with around 5.4% observed a single time. Source: PBMCs, either bulk or a sorted T-cell subset (CD4+, CD8+, memory, or dextramer-sorted; not recorded which), taken on the day of the yellow fever booster vaccination. The receptors were gathered from a man aged 18-30 years who received the YFV17D yellow fever vaccine.

At least ten counts were recorded for this clonotype. V is TRBV7-3 and J is TRBJ2-3; D tentatively fits TRBD1 or TRBD2 (6 bases each). The CDR3 is 15 amino acids. V lost 2 bases and J lost 4, with 13 bases in between. From germline, CDR1 is SGHTA and CDR2 FQGTGA. As DNA, the CDR3 is TGTGCCAGCAGCTTAGAGGGGGGTACCGCAGATACGCAGTATTTT. Translated: CASSLEGGTADTQYF.

This clonotype came up many times. The V call is TRBV9, the J call TRBJ2-2; TRBD1 might be the D (6 bases). Trimming stripped 2 bases from V and 4 bases from J, with 15 bases between. This CDR3 is 16 amino acids long. Germline loops: CDR1 SGDLS, CDR2 YYNGEE. CDR3 protein: CASSVEFQGLTGELFF. The CDR3 bases are TGTGCCAGCAGCGTTGAATTTCAGGGGCTCACCGGGGAGCTGTTTTTT.

This clonotype was counted at least ten times. V usage is TRBV9 and J usage is TRBJ2-1; D not certain. Trimming removed 0 bases from V and 2 bases from J, with 9 bases in between. The CDR3 sequence is 15 residues long. Looked up from germline, CDR1 is SGDLS and CDR2 is YYNGEE. CDR3 sequence (DNA): TGTGCCAGCAGCGTAGACCCCGAGGCCTACAATGAGCAGTTCTTC. This translates into CASSVDPEAYNEQFF.

This clonotype turned up a few times. The chain employs TRBV6-2 or TRBV6-3 and TRBJ1-5; 8 bases are a match to TRBD1. CDR1 is MNHEY and CDR2 is SVGEGT in the germline V gene. The CDR3 extends over 13 amino acids. V lost 6 bases and J lost 9; bases outside the gene matches: 7. As DNA, the CDR3 is TGTGCCAGCAGGGACAGGGCATCATCGCCCCAGCATTTT. Encoded protein: CASRDRASSPQHF.

This clonotype was picked up many times. The V and J genes are TRBV21-1 and TRBJ2-1; TRBD2 was called by the table and not checked on the DNA. TRBV21-1 is given as a pseudogene. The CDR3 runs 14 residues. DNA for the CDR3: TGTGCCAGCATAGATAGCGGATACTACAATGAGCAGTTCTTC. The encoded protein is CASIDSGYYNEQFF.

This clonotype has ten or more counts. This rearrangement joins TRBV4-2 to TRBJ2-1, with TRBD2 as a possible D gene (7 bases). Germline V CDR1 and CDR2: LGHNA, YNFKEQ. This CDR3 spans 13 amino acids. V was cut by 1 base and J by 14 bases, with 15 bases left in between. CDR3 DNA: TGTGCCAGCAGCCAAGCCGCGGGGGCCTATGAGTTCTTC. Translating gives CASSQAAGAYEFF.

This clonotype was recorded a few times. The chain is built from TRBV19 and TRBJ2-7; D ambiguous. Germline V gene lookup returns CDR1 LNHDA and CDR2 SQIVND (reference sequence). The V end was cut by 3 bases, the J end by 0 bases, with 9 bases between. This CDR3 contains 14 residues. The CDR3 nucleotides read TGTGCCAGTAGTATCGTCCTGGGCTCCTACGAGCAGTACTTC. Amino acid sequence: CASSIVLGSYEQYF. The whole variable domain, remainder taken from reference TRBV19 and TRBJ2-7, is DGGITQSPKYLFRKEGQNVTLSCEQNLNHDAMYWYRQDPGQGLRLIYYSQIVNDFQKGDIAEGYSVSREKKESFPLTVTSAQKNPTAFYLCASSIVLGSYEQYFGPGTRLTVT.

The chain carries TRBV5-4 and TRBJ1-2, with a weak D call TRBD1 (5 bases). V lost 4 bases, J lost 5 bases, and 21 bases lay in between. Germline loops: CDR1 SGHNT, CDR2 YYREEE (reference sequence). The length of the CDR3 is 16 residues. CDR3 loop: CASSLGWTIDQYGYTF. CDR3 nucleotide sequence: TGTGCCAGCAGCCTTGGGTGGACAATCGACCAGTATGGCTACACCTTC.

The chain recombines TRBV2 with TRBJ2-7; 9 nucleotides line up with TRBD2. The CDR3 contains 13 residues. The germline CDR1 and CDR2 sequences are SNHLY and FYNNEI. The junction had 3 bases not matched to a gene; V was cut back by 3 bases and J by 6 bases. The CDR3 reads CASSDVAGAEQYF. The CDR3 DNA reads as TGTGCCAGCAGTGATGTAGCGGGGGCCGAGCAGTACTTC. Supplemented by reference TRBV2 and TRBJ2-7, the full variable domain reads EPEVTQTPSHQVTQMGQEVILRCVPISNHLYFYWYRQILGQKVEFLVSFYNNEISEKSEIFDDQFSVERPDGSNFTLKIRSTKLEDSAMYFCASSDVAGAEQYFGPGTRLTVT.

This clonotype was detected many times. The chain joins TRBV29-1 to TRBJ2-7, with D unresolved. Germline values: CDR1 SQVTM, CDR2 ANQGSEA. Trimming shortened V by 3 bases and J by 4 bases, and 7 bases separated the two germline ends. This CDR3 spans 11 amino acids. For the CDR3, the DNA is TGCAGCGTTGAGTTTGGGTACGAGCAGTACTTC. Protein: CSVEFGYEQYF.

The V and J genes are TRBV18 and TRBJ1-3; D is uncertain. Trimming took off 0 bases at V and 0 bases at J, with 9 bases between the two ends. Germline CDR1 is KGHSH and CDR2 is LQKENI. The CDR3 runs 16 residues. The CDR3 sequence is CASSPPAASSGNTIYF. The DNA for the CDR3 is TGTGCCAGCTCACCACCTGCAGCCAGCTCTGGAAACACCATATATTTT. The entire variable domain, with the rest obtained from reference TRBV18 and TRBJ1-3, is as follows: NAGVMQNPRHLVRRRGQEARLRCSPMKGHSHVYWYRQLPEEGLKFMVYLQKENIIDESGMPKERFSAEFPKEGPSILRIQQVVRGDSAAYFCASSPPAASSGNTIYFGEGSWLTVV.

At least ten counts were recorded for this clonotype. This chain connects TRBV4-1 to TRBJ2-7; a weak D match, TRBD2 (5 bases). V was trimmed by 0 bases and J by 2 bases, leaving 11 bases between them. In germline, CDR1 is MGHRA, CDR2 YSYEKL. CDR3 length: 15 residues. CDR3 sequence (DNA): TGCGCCAGCAGCCAAGACCTTGGACTGGCCTACGAGCAGTACTTC. Protein product: CASSQDLGLAYEQYF.

The V and J genes are TRBV7-9 and TRBJ2-5; 10 bases are shared with TRBD1. The CDR3 sequence is 15 residues long. Unmatched junction bases numbered 7, after V lost 4 bases and J lost 5 bases. From germline, CDR1 is SEHNR and CDR2 FQNEAQ (reference sequence). CDR3 loop: CASSSSDRGLETQYF. CDR3 in DNA: TGTGCCAGCAGCTCATCCGACAGGGGGCTTGAGACCCAGTACTTC.

A few counts support this clonotype. This chain connects TRBV4-1 to TRBJ1-5, with D tentatively TRBD1 (5 bases). The CDR3 length is 15 residues. The V end was cut by 1 base, the J end by 6 bases, with 13 bases between. CDR1 and CDR2 (germline): MGHRA, YSYEKL. The CDR3 nucleotides read TGCGCCAGCAGCCAAGTGCCAGGGCTACGTCAGCCCCAGCATTTT. Its protein is CASSQVPGLRQPQHF.

This clonotype has only a few counts. This chain links TRBV7-8 with TRBJ2-7; D is unclear. The germline V gene encodes CDR1 SGHVS and CDR2 FQNEAQ. Trimming removed 1 base at V and 4 bases at J, with 8 bases between. CDR3 length: 13 residues. Here the CDR3 reads CASSLDAEYEQYF. The CDR3 nucleotides are TGTGCCAGCAGCTTAGATGCGGAGTACGAGCAGTACTTC.

The chain employs TRBV12-3 or TRBV12-4 and TRBJ1-2, with TRBD1 identical over 9 bases. The CDR3 covers 17 residues. Unmatched junction bases numbered 12, after V lost 5 bases and J lost 2 bases. This CDR3 is CASSNYRGRSPNYGYTF. The CDR3, as DNA: TGTGCCAGCAGTAACTACAGGGGGCGAAGCCCCAACTATGGCTACACCTTC.

Ten or more counts support this clonotype. The CDR3 protein is CASSRLIQGDPNYGYTF. As DNA, the CDR3 is TGTGCCAGCAGCCGCCTGATTCAGGGGGACCCTAACTATGGCTACACCTTC. The genes are TRBV4-2 and TRBJ1-2; 7 bases line up with TRBD1. Per the germline V gene, CDR1 is LGHNA and CDR2 is YNFKEQ. There are 17 residues in the CDR3. With V trimmed by 4 bases and J by 0 bases, 11 bases remained unmatched.

This clonotype occurred many times. The chain couples TRBV15 to TRBJ1-1; tentatively, D is TRBD1 (6 bases). Trimming took 7 bases from V and 2 from J, leaving 32 bases between them. CDR3 length equals 20 residues. Per germline, CDR1 LNHNV and CDR2 YYDKDF (reference sequence). DNA for the CDR3: TGTGCCACCACCTGGGGATTATCGTCGGTTAATGGAGGGGGTAACACTGAAGCTTTCTTT. It is translated as CATTWGLSSVNGGGNTEAFF. Together with reference TRBV15 and TRBJ1-1, the CDR3 gives the full variable domain: DAMVIQNPRYQVTQFGKPVTLSCSQTLNHNVMYWYQQKSSQAPKLLFHYYDKDFNNEADTPDNFQSRRPNTSFCFLDIRSPGLGDTAMYLCATTWGLSSVNGGGNTEAFFGQGTRLTVV.

The table lists this clonotype with a few counts. The chain employs TRBV25-1 and TRBJ2-7, with D perhaps TRBD2 (6 bases). Germline-derived CDR1 and CDR2 are MGHDK and SYGVNS. The CDR3 covers 14 residues. The ends were cut back, 6 bases at V and 4 bases at J, with 16 bases in the middle. CDR3 nucleotide sequence: TGTGCCAGCAGCGACGGGGGTTTAGTGTACGAGCAGTACTTC. Encoded protein: CASSDGGLVYEQYF.

This clonotype was found a few times. The chain links TRBV12-3 or TRBV12-4 to TRBJ2-1; D uncertain. V shed 5 bases and J shed 4 bases, with 15 bases lying between them. This CDR3 spans 15 amino acids. This CDR3 is CASSPTFVAYNEQFF. The CDR3 DNA follows: TGTGCCAGCAGTCCTACGTTTGTAGCTTACAATGAGCAGTTCTTC.

At least ten counts were recorded for this clonotype. This chain joins TRBV4-2 and TRBJ2-1; D is perhaps TRBD1 or TRBD2 (5 bases each). V lost 0 bases and J lost 14, with 11 bases in between. CDR1 is LGHNA, CDR2 YNFKEQ, per germline. The CDR3 is 12 amino acids. The CDR3 bases are TGTGCCAGCAGCCAAGATCTTCTGGGGGAGTTCTTC. Translated, it gives CASSQDLLGEFF.

This clonotype was counted between two and nine times. The chain recombines TRBV19 with TRBJ2-5; possible D gene TRBD1, 6 bases. The CDR3 runs to 16 residues. Germline V gene lookup returns CDR1 LNHDA and CDR2 SQIVND (reference sequence). V lost 3 bases, J lost 2 bases, and 16 bases lay in between. The CDR3 reads CASSMGLGRGQETQYF. DNA of the CDR3: TGTGCCAGTAGTATGGGCTTGGGCAGGGGACAAGAGACCCAGTACTTC.

This clonotype was recorded many times. The J gene is TRBJ2-1, the V gene TRBV19; the D call may be TRBD1 or TRBD2 (5 bases each). V lost 6 bases and J 8 bases, leaving 11 bases between the germline ends. The CDR3 contains 12 residues. Germline lookup yields CDR1 LNHDA and CDR2 SQIVND (reference sequence). The CDR3 DNA sequence: TGTGCCAGTAGCCCGATGGGGGATGAGCAGTTCTTC. This codes for CASSPMGDEQFF.

J is TRBJ2-1 and V is TRBV7-9; 15 bases are a match to TRBD2. V trimming: 4 bases; J trimming: 0 bases; junction bases outside the gene matches: 13. The CDR3 covers 21 residues. In germline, CDR1 is SEHNR, CDR2 FQNEAQ (reference sequence). The DNA for the CDR3 is TGTGCCAGCAGCTCGCCCCCGGGACTAGCGGGGGGCGCGTCCTCCTACAATGAGCAGTTCTTC. Its translation: CASSSPPGLAGGASSYNEQFF.

This clonotype appeared a few times. The chain uses TRBV6-5 and TRBJ1-2; D call uncertain. Trimming took off 5 bases at V and 4 bases at J, with 14 bases between the two ends. The CDR3 consists of 14 residues. CDR1 and CDR2 (germline): MNHEY, SVGAGI. CDR3 nucleotide sequence: TGTGCCAGCAGTGCCTCCGTTGCCCGCTATGGCTACACCTTC. Translating gives CASSASVARYGYTF.

This clonotype was seen more than once but under ten times. The rearrangement uses TRBV5-1 and TRBJ2-1; D is unresolved. Looked up from germline, CDR1 is SGHRS and CDR2 is YFSETQ. CDR3 length: 15 residues. Trimming pared 0 bases from V and 2 bases from J, leaving 9 bases between. The CDR3 nucleotides are TGCGCCAGCAGCTTGGGGGATTCAACCTACAATGAGCAGTTCTTC. It codes for CASSLGDSTYNEQFF.

This clonotype occurred a few times. The CDR3 DNA reads as TGCGCCAGCAGCCAGGCTACTGGAGCCTACGAGCAGTACTTC. Encoded protein: CASSQATGAYEQYF. This sequence joins TRBV4-1 and TRBJ2-7; no definite D call. Deletions cut 3 bases from V and 2 bases from J, with 11 bases between. This CDR3 region has 14 residues. Germline values: CDR1 MGHRA, CDR2 YSYEKL.

This clonotype has more than one count but fewer than ten. The chain couples TRBV19 to TRBJ2-2; D unclear. Trimming pared 8 bases from V and 2 bases from J, leaving 3 bases between. Germline V gene lookup returns CDR1 LNHDA and CDR2 SQIVND (reference sequence). This CDR3 comprises 11 residues. CDR3 DNA: TGTGCCAGTTCAAACACCGGGGAGCTGTTTTTT. Translating gives CASSNTGELFF. Combining the CDR3 with reference TRBV19 and TRBJ2-2 gives the whole variable domain DGGITQSPKYLFRKEGQNVTLSCEQNLNHDAMYWYRQDPGQGLRLIYYSQIVNDFQKGDIAEGYSVSREKKESFPLTVTSAQKNPTAFYLCASSNTGELFFGEGSRLTVL.

This clonotype was detected a few times. The CDR3 coding sequence is TGTGCCAGCAGCTCGCTTACAGGGTCTATAGATACGCAGTATTTT. Its translation: CASSSLTGSIDTQYF. The rearrangement links TRBV11-2 to TRBJ2-3; possibly TRBD1 for D (6 bases). Germline CDR1 reads SGHAT; CDR2 reads FQNNGV. V lost 4 bases and J lost 5, with 16 bases in between. The CDR3 sequence is 15 residues long. Full variable domain (missing parts from reference TRBV11-2 and TRBJ2-3): EAGVAQSPRYKIIEKRQSVAFWCNPISGHATLYWYQQILGQGPKLLIQFQNNGVVDDSQLPKDRFSAERLKGVDSTLKIQPAKLEDSAVYLCASSSLTGSIDTQYFGPGTRLTVL.